The clone carrying this TCR beta chain was found many times. Antigen specificity is unknown. This entry belongs to a study of T cells in Graves' hyperthyroidism and ophthalmopathy. Study-level findings and limits: With a median lead of about 6.9 months before onset, the model predicted ophthalmopathy.

TCR beta CDR3 regions were amplified from RNA transcripts. Initially, a first-round RT-PCR of the TCR CDR3 employed the HTBI primer set. One entry per CDR3 protein, called by TCRdb with MiXCR from the multiplex PCR reads. The data contain about 110,000 distinct CDR3 sequences, more than 15% of them singletons. Looked up from germline, CDR1 is SGHRS and CDR2 is YFSETQ. Trimming removed 4 bases from V and 12 bases from J, with 20 bases in between. The CDR3 runs 14 residues. Patients aged 18 to 65 had newly diagnosed hyperthyroidism of under 2 months' duration. The study left out patients who had uncontrolled infection, other autoimmune disease, pregnancy or lactation.

The chain joins TRBV5-1 to TRBJ2-1, with D possibly matching TRBD1 (5 bases). Material for sequencing was blood. The TCR was taken from a woman aged 50 to 65 with Graves' hyperthyroidism. The CDR3 nucleotides read TGCGCCAGCAGCATCGGACAAGGAAGACCGCCGCAGTTCTTC. This translates into CASSIGQGRPPQFF.